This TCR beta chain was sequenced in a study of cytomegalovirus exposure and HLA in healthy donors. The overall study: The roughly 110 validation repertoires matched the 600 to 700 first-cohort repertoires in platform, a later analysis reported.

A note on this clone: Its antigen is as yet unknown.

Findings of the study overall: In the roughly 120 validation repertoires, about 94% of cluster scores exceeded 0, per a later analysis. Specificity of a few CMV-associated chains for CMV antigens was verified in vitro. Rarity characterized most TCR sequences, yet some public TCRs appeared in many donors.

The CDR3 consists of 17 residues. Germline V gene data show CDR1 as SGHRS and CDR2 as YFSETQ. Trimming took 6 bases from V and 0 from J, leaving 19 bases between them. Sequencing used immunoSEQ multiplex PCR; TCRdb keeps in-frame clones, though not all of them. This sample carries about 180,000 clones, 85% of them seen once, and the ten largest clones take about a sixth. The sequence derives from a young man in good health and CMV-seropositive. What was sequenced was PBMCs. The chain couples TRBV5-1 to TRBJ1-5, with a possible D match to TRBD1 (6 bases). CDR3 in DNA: TGCGCCAGCAAAAAGGGGGGGTTGGGAAGTAGCAATCAGCCCCAGCATTTT. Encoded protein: CASKKGGLGSSNQPQHF.